This TCR beta chain was sequenced during a study of blood T cell repertoires in COVID-19. In its sample, this clone was seen once. Losses at the gene ends were 8 bases for V and 1 base for J; bases not matched to a gene: 12. Germline V gene sequence: CDR1 GTSNPN, CDR2 SVGIG (reference sequence). This CDR3 has 15 amino acids. Sequenced by immunoSEQ multiplex PCR; TCRdb stores in-frame clones only, minus some. This sample has approximately 250,000 clones, with more than 75% found just once. The source is a man in his forties with active or convalescent COVID-19. Sequencing was performed on peripheral blood. The chain links TRBV30 to TRBJ1-1, with 8 bases fitting TRBD1. The CDR3 loop reads CAGLGRGRGNTEAFF. As DNA, the CDR3 is TGTGCCGGCCTTGGCAGGGGGCGAGGGAACACTGAAGCTTTCTTT.